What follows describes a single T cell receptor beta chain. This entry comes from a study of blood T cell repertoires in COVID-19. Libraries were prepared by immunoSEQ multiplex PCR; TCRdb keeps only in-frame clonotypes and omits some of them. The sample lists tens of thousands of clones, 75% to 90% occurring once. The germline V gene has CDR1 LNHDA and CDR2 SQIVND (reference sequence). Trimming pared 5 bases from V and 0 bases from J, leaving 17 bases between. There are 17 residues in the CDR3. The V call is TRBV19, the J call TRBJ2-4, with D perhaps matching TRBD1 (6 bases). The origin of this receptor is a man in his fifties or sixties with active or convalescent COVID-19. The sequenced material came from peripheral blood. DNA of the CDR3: TGTGCCAGTAGTGCCGGACAGAAAGAGCTAGCCAAAAACATTCAGTACTTC. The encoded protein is CASSAGQKELAKNIQYF.